The clone carrying this T cell receptor (beta chain) was found a few times. This entry is derived from a study of blood T cells in healthy people across ages. Primed by a sample-barcoded 5' primer and a J-beta primer mix, a second PCR proceeded for roughly 6 to 12 cycles. Each CDR3 protein gets one entry after TCRdb re-called the 5' RACE reads with MiXCR. In the table there are about 1,400,000 distinct CDR3 sequences, approximately 40% of which are singletons. This receptor was taken from a woman under 30 in good health. Sequenced input: blood.

CDR3 nucleotides: TGCGCCAGCAGCGAAGGGGGTGGACCCCAGCATTTT. Translation gives CASSEGGGPQHF. The chain couples TRBV5-1 to TRBJ1-5, with a weak D call TRBD1 (6 bases). The CDR3 length is 12 residues. Germline loops: CDR1 SGHRS, CDR2 YFSETQ. The V and J ends lost 4 bases and 10 bases respectively, with 12 bases between them. The whole variable domain, filled in from reference TRBV5-1 and TRBJ1-5, reads KAGVTQTPRYLIKTRGQQVTLSCSPISGHRSVSWYQQTPGQGLQFLFEYFSETQRNKGNFPGRFSGRQFSNSRSEMNVSTLELGDSALYLCASSEGGGPQHFGDGTRLSIL.